Listed below are T cell receptor beta chains from one sample, sequenced in a study of Graves' ophthalmopathy and Graves' hyperthyroidism. One entry per CDR3 protein results from TCRdb running MiXCR on the multiplex PCR reads. The data hold hundreds of thousands of distinct CDR3 sequences, with more than 40% observed a single time. The sample consisted of peripheral blood. The receptors here all came from an adult man with Graves' ophthalmopathy. Each CDR3 is given with its conserved first and last residue. D genes are given only for firm matches. Rows give clone size only sometimes, using once, few, many, or a class for an expanded clone.

j_gene	abundance	v_gene	d_gene	CDR3nt	CDR3aa
TRBJ1-4	-	TRBV7-2	-	TGTGCCAGCAGGCGGGACTTGAGGGAAAAACTGTTTTTT	CASRRDLREKLFF
TRBJ1-4	many	TRBV7-6	TRBD1	TGTGCCAGCAGCTCCGGGACAGGGGTTTATAAACTGTTTTTT	CASSSGTGVYKLFF
TRBJ1-5	-	TRBV14	TRBD1	TGTGCCAGCAGACCCCTGGACAGGGGGCGCAGGAGCAATCAGCCCCAGCATTTT	CASRPLDRGRRSNQPQHF
TRBJ1-2	-	TRBV5-6	-	TGTGCCAGCAGCATGCGACTCGACAGAGGACCTAACTATGGCTACACCTTC	CASSMRLDRGPNYGYTF
TRBJ1-3	-	TRBV30	-	TGTGCCTGGAGCGCTTCAAACACCATATATTTT	CAWSASNTIYF
TRBJ2-5	once	TRBV20-1	-	TGCAGTGCGACTAAGGGGGAGACCCAGTACTTC	CSATKGETQYF
TRBJ2-2	few	TRBV19	TRBD1	TGTGCCAGTAGTACCACCGGGACAGGGGGCACCGGGGAGCTGTTTTTT	CASSTTGTGGTGELFF
TRBJ1-1	many	TRBV2	-	TGTGCCAGCAGTGAATCGAACAACATGAACACTGAAGCTTTCTTT	CASSESNNMNTEAFF
TRBJ1-1	many	TRBV29-1	-	TGCAGCGGCCGGGACGCTACCATGAACACTGAAGCTTTCTTT	CSGRDATMNTEAFF
TRBJ1-2	-	TRBV27	TRBD1	TGTGCCAGCCGGGACAGCCGTTCAGACGAAACCTTC	CASRDSRSDETF
TRBJ2-7	few	TRBV9	-	TGTGCCAGCAGCGTAGCTGGGCAGGGCTCTCCCTACGAGCAGTACTTC	CASSVAGQGSPYEQYF
TRBJ2-1	-	TRBV2	-	TGTGCCAGCAGGACCACACACAATGAGCAGTTCTTC	CASRTTHNEQFF
TRBJ2-7	-	TRBV10-3	-	TGTGCCATCAGTGAGTCTCGGAGGCCCAGGACCTACGAGCAGTACTTC	CAISESRRPRTYEQYF
TRBJ1-1	many	TRBV29-1	-	TGCAGCGTTGATTTTCCGGAGGGGAACACTGAAGCTTTCTTT	CSVDFPEGNTEAFF
TRBJ2-2	many	TRBV29-1	TRBD2	TGCAGCGTCTTGGGAGCGGGAGGGCCGCGGGCCGGGGAGCTGTTTTTT	CSVLGAGGPRAGELFF
TRBJ2-5	-	TRBV11-2	-	TGTGCCAGCAGCTTAATGTCTAGTGTAGAGACCCAGTACTTC	CASSLMSSVETQYF
TRBJ2-7	few	TRBV5-5	TRBD1	TGTGCCAGCAGCGCCCGCAGCTCTCCACAGGGGTGGGCATTC	CASSARSSPQGWAF
TRBJ2-7	many	TRBV7-9	TRBD2	TGTGCCAGCAGCGCAACCGGGACTAGCCTGAGCGAGCAGTACTTC	CASSATGTSLSEQYF
TRBJ1-1	many	TRBV7-9	-	TGTGCCAGCCATAATAGAGTTGAAGCTTTCTTT	CASHNRVEAFF
TRBJ2-7	many	TRBV5-6	-	TGTGCCAGCAGCTTCCGGACTGGGATCTACGAGCAGTACTTC	CASSFRTGIYEQYF
TRBJ2-7	many	TRBV7-9	-	TGTGCCAGCAGCTTTGGGGGGCCCAACGAGCAGTACTTC	CASSFGGPNEQYF
TRBJ2-5	-	TRBV25-1	TRBD1	TGTGCCAGCAGTTACTCGATGGTAGGGGGCGGTGAAGAGACCCAGTACTTC	CASSYSMVGGGEETQYF
TRBJ1-4	-	TRBV7-9	-	TGTGCCAGCAGCTACGGGACCTCAAGGGCTAATGAAAAACTGTTTTTT	CASSYGTSRANEKLFF
TRBJ1-5	-	TRBV6-5	-	TGTGCCAGCAGTCCCGAGGCTCCCCATAGCAATCAGCCCCAGCATTTT	CASSPEAPHSNQPQHF
TRBJ1-3	-	TRBV20-1	-	TGCAGTGCTAGAGCCGACTCTGGAAACGCCATATATTTT	CSARADSGNAIYF
TRBJ1-4	few	TRBV12-3/TRBV12-4	-	TGTGCCAGCAGTAGGACAGAGGTGGGTGAAAAACTGTTTTTT	CASSRTEVGEKLFF
TRBJ2-6	-	TRBV10-3	-	TGTGCCATCAGCGCAAGGCCTGGGGCCAACGTCCTGACTTTC	CAISARPGANVLTF
TRBJ1-5	many	TRBV7-9	TRBD1	TGTGCCAGCAGCTCTGACAGGGGCCCCAATCAGCCCCAGCATTTT	CASSSDRGPNQPQHF
TRBJ2-5	-	TRBV25-1	TRBD1	TGTGCCAGCAGACGCGACAGGGTAGGGAACCAGCCCCAGTACTTC	CASRRDRVGNQPQYF
TRBJ1-2	few	TRBV12-3/TRBV12-4	TRBD1	TGTGCCAGCAGTTTAGGGGGCGACAGGGTACTTGGCTACACCTTC	CASSLGGDRVLGYTF
TRBJ2-7	many	TRBV19	-	TGTGCCACCACCTCCGGGAATCCCTACGAGCAGTACTTC	CATTSGNPYEQYF
TRBJ2-2	few	TRBV7-3	TRBD2	TGTGCCAGCAGCCTTGGGACTAGCGGGGGGGCCAGGGAGCTGTTTTTT	CASSLGTSGGARELFF
TRBJ1-1	many	TRBV7-8	-	TGTGCCAGCAGCTTACGAAGGGGGGCGTTGAGCACTGAAGCTTTCTTT	CASSLRRGALSTEAFF
TRBJ2-7	many	TRBV12-3/TRBV12-4	-	TGTGCCAGCAGTTTTGGGACACGCAAATCCTACGAGCAGTACTTC	CASSFGTRKSYEQYF
TRBJ1-4	many	TRBV7-9	-	TGTGCCAGCAGCAACGGGGAACTGTTTTTT	CASSNGELFF
TRBJ2-5	many	TRBV7-9	TRBD1	TGTGCCAGCATCAAACTCGTGACAGGGACGGTGCGAGAGACCCAGTACTTC	CASIKLVTGTVRETQYF
TRBJ1-5	many	TRBV6-6	-	TGTGCCAGCAGTGGGGTCGGTTTTAGCAATCAGCCCCAGCATTTT	CASSGVGFSNQPQHF
TRBJ2-6	-	TRBV10-2	-	TGCGCCAGCAGTGAATGGCGGAAGACTGGGGCCAACGTCCTGACTTTC	CASSEWRKTGANVLTF
TRBJ1-1	once	TRBV4-1	-	TGCGCCAGCAGCCAAGATTCATGGGGTACGGCGAACACTGAAGCTTTCTTT	CASSQDSWGTANTEAFF
TRBJ2-5	many	TRBV7-9	TRBD1	TGTGCCAGCACCGACAGGGTTGAGACCCAGTACTTC	CASTDRVETQYF
TRBJ2-5	many	TRBV20-1	TRBD2	TGCAGTCTGGGACTAGCGGGGGAAAACCAGGAGACCCAGTACTTC	CSLGLAGENQETQYF
TRBJ1-5	many	TRBV7-2	-	TGTGCCAGCAGTCCCAGGGTGGGGGAAAATCAGCCCCAGCATTTT	CASSPRVGENQPQHF
TRBJ2-7	-	TRBV12-5	TRBD2	TGTGCTAGTGCCGATACTAGCGGGGGAAACTACGAGCAGTACTTC	CASADTSGGNYEQYF
TRBJ2-7	-	TRBV7-4	-	TGTGCCAGCAGCTTGCTGGATAACGAGCAGTACTTC	CASSLLDNEQYF